This TCR beta chain is from a study of OX40 agonist ivuxolimab in advanced cancers. General study findings and limits: The antigen specificity of the peripheral T cells (those that were expanded) was not determined.

Only in-frame clones appear in the TCRdb table, and some are missing; sequencing was by immunoSEQ multiplex PCR. The table includes tens of thousands of clones, around 86% detected once. To note about this clone: What it recognizes is unknown.

The length of the CDR3 is 17 residues. Germline V gene data show CDR1 as ENHRY and CDR2 as SYGVKD. Trimming shortened V by 2 bases and J by 0 bases, and 14 bases separated the two germline ends. The sequenced sample was CD4+ or CD8+ T cells sorted from blood, obtained in a trial of the OX40 agonist ivuxolimab. The rearrangement links TRBV10-3 to TRBJ1-3; tentatively, D is TRBD1 (6 bases). This TCR came from an adult with an advanced solid tumor such as melanoma, head and neck, liver or kidney cancer. As DNA, the CDR3 is TGTGCCATCAGTGAGACGCCGGGACACCACTCTGGAAACACCATATATTTT. Amino acids: CAISETPGHHSGNTIYF.